This T cell receptor beta chain was sequenced during a study of T cell changes during pregnancy in multiple sclerosis. Concerning this clone: Other nucleotide sequences from this sample produce the same CDR3.

Clones were sequenced by immunoSEQ multiplex PCR, and TCRdb holds only the in-frame ones, with some missing. Altogether more than 70,000 clones are present, 91% being singletons, with the ten largest covering 1.5% to 2%. The CDR3 totals 13 residues. Looked up from germline, CDR1 is SGHNT and CDR2 is YYREEE (reference sequence). V shed 0 bases and J shed 8 bases, with 11 bases lying between them. The TCR originated in a female donor in good health, enrolled as a control in a pregnancy study. This sample comprised peripheral blood, obtained after pregnancy. The chain links TRBV5-4 to TRBJ1-2, with D uncertain. Here the CDR3 reads CASSLAGVDGYTF. The CDR3 DNA follows: TGTGCCAGCAGCTTGGCCGGGGTGGACGGCTACACCTTC.